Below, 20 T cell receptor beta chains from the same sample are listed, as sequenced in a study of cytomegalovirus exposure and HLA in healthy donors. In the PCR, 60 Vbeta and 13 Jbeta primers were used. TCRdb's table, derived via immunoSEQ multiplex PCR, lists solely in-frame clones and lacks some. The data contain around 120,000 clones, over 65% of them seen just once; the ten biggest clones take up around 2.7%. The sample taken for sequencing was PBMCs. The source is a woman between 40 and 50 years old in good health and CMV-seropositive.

The CDR3 sequence: CASSVDGPTSNEQFF. The CDR3 DNA follows: TGTGCCAGCAGCGTAGACGGTCCGACTTCCAATGAGCAGTTCTTC. The chain carries TRBV9 and TRBJ2-1; D not certain. V was cut by 0 bases and J by 6 bases, with 13 bases left in between. Germline values: CDR1 SGDLS, CDR2 YYNGEE. The CDR3 is made up of 15 amino acids.

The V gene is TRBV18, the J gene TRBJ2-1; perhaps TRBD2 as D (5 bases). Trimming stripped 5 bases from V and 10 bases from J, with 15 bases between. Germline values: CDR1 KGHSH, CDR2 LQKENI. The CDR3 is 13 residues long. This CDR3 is CASSAAGGYEQFF. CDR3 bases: TGTGCCAGCTCAGCCGCGGGCGGTTACGAGCAGTTCTTC.

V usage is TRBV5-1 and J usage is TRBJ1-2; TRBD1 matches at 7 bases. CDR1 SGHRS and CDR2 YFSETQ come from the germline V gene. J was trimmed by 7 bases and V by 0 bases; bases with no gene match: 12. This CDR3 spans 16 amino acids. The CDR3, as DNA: TGCGCCAGCAGCTTGGAAAGGGACAGAGGCTCGGGTGGCTACACCTTC. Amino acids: CASSLERDRGSGGYTF.

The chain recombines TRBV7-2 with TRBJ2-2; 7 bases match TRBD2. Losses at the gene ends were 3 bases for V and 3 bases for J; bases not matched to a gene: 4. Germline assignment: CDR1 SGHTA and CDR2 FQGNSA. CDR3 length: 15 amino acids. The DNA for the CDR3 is TGTGCCAGCAGCTTCCGGGGGAGGGACACCGGGGAGCTGTTTTTT. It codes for CASSFRGRDTGELFF. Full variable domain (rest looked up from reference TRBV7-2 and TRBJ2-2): GAGVSQSPSNKVTEKGKDVELRCDPISGHTALYWYRQSLGQGLEFLIYFQGNSAPDKSGLPSDRFSAERTGGSVSTLTIQRTQQEDSAVYLCASSFRGRDTGELFFGEGSRLTVL.

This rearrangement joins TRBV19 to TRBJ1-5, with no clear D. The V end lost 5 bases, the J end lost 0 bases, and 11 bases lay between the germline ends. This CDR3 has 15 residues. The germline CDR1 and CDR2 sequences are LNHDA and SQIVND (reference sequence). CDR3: CASSDKDYSNQPQHF. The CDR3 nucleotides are TGTGCCAGTAGTGACAAGGACTATAGCAATCAGCCCCAGCATTTT.

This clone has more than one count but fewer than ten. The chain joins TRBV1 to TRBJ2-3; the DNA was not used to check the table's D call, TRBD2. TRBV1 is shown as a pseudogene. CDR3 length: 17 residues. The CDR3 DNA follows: TGCACCAGCAGCCAAGAACGGGGTCAACTTCGGACAGATACGCAGTATTTT. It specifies CTSSQERGQLRTDTQYF.

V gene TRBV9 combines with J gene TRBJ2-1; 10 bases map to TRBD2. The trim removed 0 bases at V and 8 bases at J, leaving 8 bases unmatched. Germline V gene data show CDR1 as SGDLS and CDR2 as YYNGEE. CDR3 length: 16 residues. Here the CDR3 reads CASSVGGSGRRYEQFF. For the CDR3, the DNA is TGTGCCAGCAGCGTAGGGGGTAGCGGGAGGAGGTATGAGCAGTTCTTC.

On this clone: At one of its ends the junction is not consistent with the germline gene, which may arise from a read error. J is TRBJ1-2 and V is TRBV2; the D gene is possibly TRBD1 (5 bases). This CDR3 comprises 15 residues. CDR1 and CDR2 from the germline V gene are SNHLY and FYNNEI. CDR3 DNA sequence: TGTGCCAGCGGTGATCCTAGGAGGGGTAACTATGGCTACACCTTC. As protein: CASGDPRRGNYGYTF.

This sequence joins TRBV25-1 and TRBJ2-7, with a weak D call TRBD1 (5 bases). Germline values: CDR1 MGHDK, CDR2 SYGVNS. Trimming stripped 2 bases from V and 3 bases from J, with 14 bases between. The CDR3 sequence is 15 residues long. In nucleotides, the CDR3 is TGTGCCAGCAGTGAACGCGAACAGGCGAGCTACGAGCAGTACTTC. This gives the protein CASSEREQASYEQYF.

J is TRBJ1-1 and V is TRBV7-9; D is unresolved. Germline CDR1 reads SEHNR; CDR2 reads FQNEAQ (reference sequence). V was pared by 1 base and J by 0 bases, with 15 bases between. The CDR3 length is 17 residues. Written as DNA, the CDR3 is TGTGCCAGCAGCTTAGATCTCGGGTTATCCCTGAACACTGAAGCTTTCTTT. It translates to CASSLDLGLSLNTEAFF.

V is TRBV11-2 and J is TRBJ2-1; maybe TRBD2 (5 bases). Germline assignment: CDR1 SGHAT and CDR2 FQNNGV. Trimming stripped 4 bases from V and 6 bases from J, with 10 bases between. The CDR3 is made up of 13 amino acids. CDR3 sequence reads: CASSSSPFNEQFF. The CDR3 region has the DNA TGTGCCAGCAGCTCTAGCCCTTTCAATGAGCAGTTCTTC.

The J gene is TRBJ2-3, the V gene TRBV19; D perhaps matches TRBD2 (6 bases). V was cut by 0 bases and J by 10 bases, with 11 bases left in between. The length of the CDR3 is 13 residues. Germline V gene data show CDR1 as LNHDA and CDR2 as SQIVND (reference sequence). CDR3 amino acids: CASSIETGTSQYF. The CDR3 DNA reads TGTGCCAGTAGTATAGAAACGGGGACTTCGCAGTATTTT.

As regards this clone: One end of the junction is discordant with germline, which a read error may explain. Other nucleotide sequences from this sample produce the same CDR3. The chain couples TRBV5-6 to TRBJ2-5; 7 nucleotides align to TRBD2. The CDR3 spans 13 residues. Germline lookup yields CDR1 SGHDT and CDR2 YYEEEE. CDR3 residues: CASSFGGVETQYF. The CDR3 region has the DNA TGTGCTAGCAGTTTTGGGGGGGTCGAGACCCAGTACTTC.

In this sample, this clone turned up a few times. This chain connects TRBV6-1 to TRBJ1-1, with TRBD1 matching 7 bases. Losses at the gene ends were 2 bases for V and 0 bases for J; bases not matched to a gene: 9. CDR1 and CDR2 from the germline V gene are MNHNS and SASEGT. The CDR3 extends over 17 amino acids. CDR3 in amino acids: CASSESSGTDLNTEAFF. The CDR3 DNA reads TGTGCCAGCAGTGAATCCTCCGGGACAGACTTGAACACTGAAGCTTTCTTT.

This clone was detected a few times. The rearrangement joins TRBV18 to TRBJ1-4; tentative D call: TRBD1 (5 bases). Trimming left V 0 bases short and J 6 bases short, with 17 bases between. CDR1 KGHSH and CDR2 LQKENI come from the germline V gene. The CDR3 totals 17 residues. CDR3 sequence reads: CASSPPVQGRSYEKLFF. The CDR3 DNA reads TGTGCCAGCTCACCACCGGTCCAGGGCCGCAGTTATGAAAAACTGTTTTTT.

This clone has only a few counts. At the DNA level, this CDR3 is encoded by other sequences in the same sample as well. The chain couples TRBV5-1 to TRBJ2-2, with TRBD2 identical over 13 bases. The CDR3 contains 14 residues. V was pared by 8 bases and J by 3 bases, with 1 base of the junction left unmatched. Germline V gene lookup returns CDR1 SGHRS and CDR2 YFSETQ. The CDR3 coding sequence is TGCGCCAGTACTAGCGGGAGGGACACCGGGGAGCTGTTTTTT. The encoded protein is CASTSGRDTGELFF.

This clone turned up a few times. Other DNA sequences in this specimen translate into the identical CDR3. The CDR3 DNA reads TGCGCCAGCAGCCAAGAAGGACAGTCCCCAGATACGCAGTATTTT. Its translation: CASSQEGQSPDTQYF. The chain has TRBV4-3 and TRBJ2-3; D possibly corresponds to TRBD1 (6 bases). The V end was cut by 0 bases, the J end by 4 bases, with 11 bases between. The CDR3 has 15 amino acids. Germline loops: CDR1 LGHNA, CDR2 YSLEER.

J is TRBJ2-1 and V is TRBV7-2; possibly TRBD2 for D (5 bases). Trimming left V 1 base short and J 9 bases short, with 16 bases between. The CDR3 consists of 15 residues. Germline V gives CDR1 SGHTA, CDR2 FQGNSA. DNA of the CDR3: TGTGCCAGCAGCTTAGAGAGTCAACTAGTAAGTGAGCAGTTCTTC. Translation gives CASSLESQLVSEQFF. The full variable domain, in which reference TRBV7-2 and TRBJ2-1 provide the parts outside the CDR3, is GAGVSQSPSNKVTEKGKDVELRCDPISGHTALYWYRQSLGQGLEFLIYFQGNSAPDKSGLPSDRFSAERTGGSVSTLTIQRTQQEDSAVYLCASSLESQLVSEQFFGPGTRLTVL.

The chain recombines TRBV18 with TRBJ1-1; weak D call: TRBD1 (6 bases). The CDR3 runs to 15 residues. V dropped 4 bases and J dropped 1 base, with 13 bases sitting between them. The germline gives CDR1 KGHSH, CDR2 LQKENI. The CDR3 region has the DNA TGTGCCAGCTCACGTCTGGGACAAACGAACACTGAAGCTTTCTTT. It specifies CASSRLGQTNTEAFF. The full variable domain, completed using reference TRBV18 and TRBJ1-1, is NAGVMQNPRHLVRRRGQEARLRCSPMKGHSHVYWYRQLPEEGLKFMVYLQKENIIDESGMPKERFSAEFPKEGPSILRIQQVVRGDSAAYFCASSRLGQTNTEAFFGQGTRLTVV.

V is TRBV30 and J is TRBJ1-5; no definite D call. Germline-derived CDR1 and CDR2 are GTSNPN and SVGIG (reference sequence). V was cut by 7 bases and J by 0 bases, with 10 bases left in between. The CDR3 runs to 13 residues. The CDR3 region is CALGVLSNQPQHF. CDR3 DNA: TGTGCCTTGGGTGTCCTTAGCAATCAGCCCCAGCATTTT.